These T cell receptor beta chains were read from a single sample in a study of blood T cell repertoires in COVID-19. Assay: immunoSEQ multiplex PCR; the TCRdb copy retains only in-frame clones and omits some. Here the sample spans about 180,000 clones, roughly 85% being singletons. Input material: peripheral blood. The receptors shown here come from a woman between 70 and 85 years old with acute or convalescent COVID-19. The CDR3 runs from the conserved cysteine through the conserved F or W. The D gene is left open where the match is weak. Expanded clones get a size class; other rows say once, few or many, or leave the size out.

clone_size j_call d_call v_call cdr3_nt cdr3_aa
. TRBJ1-2 . TRBV10-3 TGTGCCATCAGTGACTCCGGGGGGAACTATGGCTACACCTTC CAISDSGGNYGYTF
once TRBJ1-6 TRBD1 TRBV6-5 TGTGCCAGCAGGATAGACAGGGGAGGTTCACCCCTCCACTTT CASRIDRGGSPLHF
few TRBJ1-5 . TRBV5-5 TGTGCCAGCAGCTCCTCGGGGAATCGGGGGGGCAATCAGCCCCAGCATTTT CASSSSGNRGGNQPQHF
. TRBJ2-7 TRBD2 TRBV20-1 TGCAGTGCTAGTTCTAGCGGGAGAGTTGGCGAGCAGTACTTC CSASSSGRVGEQYF
few TRBJ2-1 TRBD2 TRBV7-8 TGTGCCAGCAGCTTGCGACTAGCGGGAGCTCTAGAGCAGTTCTTC CASSLRLAGALEQFF
. TRBJ2-7 . TRBV3-1/TRBV3-2 TGTGCCAGCAGCCAAGCTACGAGGGGGAAGTACTTC CASSQATRGKYF
. TRBJ1-2 . TRBV30 TGTGCCTGGAATGATAACCTGGGCTTGGATGGCTACACCTTC CAWNDNLGLDGYTF
. TRBJ2-7 TRBD1 TRBV27 TGTGCCAGCAGTGGCTACAGGGGAACGCGCGAGCAGTACTTC CASSGYRGTREQYF
. TRBJ1-5 TRBD1 TRBV6-2/TRBV6-3 TGTGCCAGCAGTCTACCGGGACAGGGACTTCTTCAGCCCCAGCATTTT CASSLPGQGLLQPQHF
. TRBJ2-5 . TRBV7-2 TGTGCCAGCAGCTACCGGCGGGGAGGGGGAGAGACCCAGTACTTC CASSYRRGGGETQYF
. TRBJ2-1 TRBD2 TRBV7-8 TGTGCCAGCACCCCGCAGACGAGCGGGAGGAGTGAGCAGTTCTTC CASTPQTSGRSEQFF
. TRBJ1-1 TRBD1 TRBV30 TGTGCCTGGAGTAAGGGGGCGAACACTGAAGCTTTCTTT CAWSKGANTEAFF
. TRBJ2-7 TRBD2 TRBV5-4 TGTGCCAGCAGCTTGGTAGGACTAGCGAGCTACGAGCAGTACTTC CASSLVGLASYEQYF
. TRBJ2-3 . TRBV27 TGTGCCAGCAGTTTAGTCAGGGGCACAGATACGCAGTATTTT CASSLVRGTDTQYF
. TRBJ2-1 TRBD2 TRBV19 TGTGCCAGTAGTAGGGGTGAGGCGGGAGGTCTCGCCTACAATGAGCAGTTCTTC CASSRGEAGGLAYNEQFF
. TRBJ2-2 . TRBV11-1 TGTGCCAGCAGCTTAGCGCAAGGGGTCGGGGAGCTGTTTTTT CASSLAQGVGELFF
few TRBJ2-1 . TRBV3-1/TRBV3-2 TGTGCCAGCAGCCAAGCTGGTATGTTCGGTGAGAACAATGAGCAGTTCTTC CASSQAGMFGENNEQFF
. TRBJ2-7 . TRBV21-1 TGTGCCAGCCGGGCCCCGATCTTAGCGGGAGCTGGTAGGACCCCTGCTTACGAGCAGTACTTC CASRAPILAGAGRTPAYEQYF
. TRBJ2-7 . TRBV7-9 TGTGCCAGCAGCTTATTCCAGGCGGGGTACGAGCAGTACTTC CASSLFQAGYEQYF
. TRBJ1-3 TRBD1 TRBV4-2 TGTGCCAGCAGCCAGAGGACAGGGACAAACTCTGGAAACACCATATATTTT CASSQRTGTNSGNTIYF
. TRBJ2-1 . TRBV10-1 TGCGCCAGCGCAAGCGGGTATGAGCAGTTCTTC CASASGYEQFF
. TRBJ2-5 . TRBV9 TGTGCCAGCAGCGCACAAGAGACCCAGTACTTC CASSAQETQYF
. TRBJ1-3 . TRBV25-1 TGTGCCAGCAGGGAAGAGGGGGTCTCTGGAAACACCATATATTTT CASREEGVSGNTIYF
. TRBJ2-1 TRBD2 TRBV3-1/TRBV3-2 TGTGCCAGCCACCCCACTAGCGGGAGTATCAATGAGCAGTTCTTC CASHPTSGSINEQFF
. TRBJ2-1 TRBD1 TRBV7-9 TGTGCCAGCAGCTTAAAGCCCCGGACAGGGTTGTACAATGAGCAGTTCTTC CASSLKPRTGLYNEQFF
. TRBJ2-1 . TRBV9 TGTGCCAGCAGCGTAGGACAGTACAATGAGCAGTTCTTC CASSVGQYNEQFF
few TRBJ1-2 . TRBV2 TGTGCCAGCACCCGGGGGTATGGCTACACCTTC CASTRGYGYTF
. TRBJ1-2 . TRBV7-2 TGTGCCAGCAGCTTGGCCCCGGGATCCACTAACTATGGCTACACCTTC CASSLAPGSTNYGYTF
. TRBJ1-2 . TRBV14 TGTGCCAGCAGCCAAGATTTGGGGGGAACAGGCTATGGCTACACCTTC CASSQDLGGTGYGYTF
. TRBJ2-3 TRBD2 TRBV7-3 TGTGCCAGCAGCTTACTCCTAGCGGGAGTCACAGATACGCAGTATTTT CASSLLLAGVTDTQYF
. TRBJ2-3 TRBD2 TRBV24-1 TGTGCCACCAGTGGGAGCGGGGACGGTATCTATGCAGATACGCAGTATTTT CATSGSGDGIYADTQYF
. TRBJ2-4 . TRBV11-1 TGTGCCAGCAGCTTGGACGGAGGACAGTCAGGAAACATTCAGTACTTC CASSLDGGQSGNIQYF
few TRBJ2-5 . TRBV21-1 TGTGCCAGCAGCAAAAATGTTATGGGGACAGGAAAAGAGACCCAGTACTTC CASSKNVMGTGKETQYF
. TRBJ1-2 . TRBV28 TGTGCCAGCAGTTCGTCCCTCGGGGGGGTTGAAGGCTACACCTTC CASSSSLGGVEGYTF
few TRBJ2-1 TRBD2 TRBV29-1 TGCAGCGTTGAGGGGACCGGGACTACCTACAATGAGCAGTTCTTC CSVEGTGTTYNEQFF
. TRBJ2-1 . TRBV14 TGTGCCAGCAGCCAAGTCCCAGATTACAATGAGCAGTTCTTC CASSQVPDYNEQFF
. TRBJ2-3 TRBD2 TRBV6-6 TGTGCCAGCTTCCCTCTACGTAGCGGGAGCACAGATACGCAGTATTTT CASFPLRSGSTDTQYF
. TRBJ1-5 . TRBV29-1 TGCAGCGTTCAAGAAGGGACTGGGAATCAGCCCCAGCATTTT CSVQEGTGNQPQHF
. TRBJ2-2 . TRBV27 TGTGCCAGCAGGTTTATGGGGGAGCTGTTTTTT CASRFMGELFF
. TRBJ2-7 . TRBV5-4 TGTGCCAGCAGCTTGGACGTGGGGGCTTCAAACAACTACGAGCAGTACTTC CASSLDVGASNNYEQYF
few TRBJ1-6 . TRBV19 TGTGCCAGTAGTATTGTCGGGGAGGGATCACCCCTCCACTTT CASSIVGEGSPLHF
. TRBJ2-1 TRBD2 TRBV7-3 TGTGCCAGCAGCTTAAACACCGGACTAGCGGGAGGGAAGCAGTTCTTC CASSLNTGLAGGKQFF
few TRBJ1-4 . TRBV9 TGTGCCAGCAGCGTGGGCCCCGGGGGAGATGAAAAACTGTTTTTT CASSVGPGGDEKLFF
. TRBJ2-7 . TRBV27 TGTGCCAGCAGCTGGGGGGACTCCTACGAGCAGTACTTC CASSWGDSYEQYF
. TRBJ1-1 . TRBV30 TGTGCCTGGAGTGGCAGTGAAATCCCTGAAGCTTTCTTT CAWSGSEIPEAFF
. TRBJ1-3 TRBD1 TRBV9 TGTGCCAGCAGCGTAGCTCAGGGGGCTGGAAACACCATATATTTT CASSVAQGAGNTIYF
. TRBJ1-3 TRBD1 TRBV27 TGTGCCAGCAGTAACAGGGGGTACTCTGGAAACACCATATATTTT CASSNRGYSGNTIYF
few TRBJ2-3 . TRBV7-3 TGTGCCAGCAGCCATCGCGGGCCGACAGATACGCAGTATTTT CASSHRGPTDTQYF
few TRBJ2-5 TRBD2 TRBV4-2 TGTGCCAGCAGCCGCTGGGAGGGAGGGCCAGAAGAGACCCAGTACTTC CASSRWEGGPEETQYF
. TRBJ1-4 . TRBV2 TGTGCCAGCAGTCGACTGAGCCCCGGGGCTAATGAAAAACTGTTTTTT CASSRLSPGANEKLFF
. TRBJ2-3 TRBD2 TRBV10-3 TGTGCCATCAGTGAGCTCGGGACTAGCGCAGATACGCAGTATTTT CAISELGTSADTQYF
. TRBJ1-2 . TRBV10-3 TGTGCCATCAGTGAGCAGAACTATGGCTACACCTTC CAISEQNYGYTF
. TRBJ2-7 TRBD2 TRBV7-9 TGTGCCAGCAGCTTAGCGCAGCGGGAGGCAGACGAGCAGTACTTC CASSLAQREADEQYF
few TRBJ1-2 TRBD1 TRBV2 TGTGCCAGCATCGAGGACAGGGGCTATGGCTACACCTTC CASIEDRGYGYTF